These 19 T cell receptor beta chains were sequenced from one sample in a study of cytomegalovirus exposure and HLA in healthy donors. The PCR ran on 60 Vbeta and 13 Jbeta primers. Assay used: immunoSEQ multiplex PCR; TCRdb lists only in-frame clones, some missing. The sample carries around 210,000 clones, roughly 81% recorded once. The sequenced material came from PBMCs. The receptors were gathered from a girl aged 2 to 9 in good health and CMV-seronegative.

CDR3 sequence: CASSPSAGANVLTF. The CDR3 bases are TGTGCCAGCAGTCCTAGCGCTGGGGCCAACGTCCTGACTTTC. V and J are TRBV9 and TRBJ2-6; D is possibly TRBD2 (6 bases). With 5 bases removed from V and 2 bases from J, the gap between germline ends came to 8 bases. CDR3 length equals 14 residues. CDR1 SGDLS and CDR2 YYNGEE come from the germline V gene.

This chain uses TRBV18 with TRBJ2-7; maybe TRBD2 (5 bases). The V and J ends lost 2 bases and 6 bases respectively, with 14 bases between them. The CDR3 runs to 14 residues. The germline V gene has CDR1 KGHSH and CDR2 LQKENI. For the CDR3, the DNA is TGTGCCAGCTCACCAAATAGCGTAGATGGCGAGCAGTACTTC. It specifies CASSPNSVDGEQYF.

This chain links TRBV5-1 with TRBJ2-2, with 7 nucleotides matching TRBD1. The CDR3 runs to 16 residues. Germline trimming cut 3 bases from V and 4 bases from J; bases unmatched to any gene: 9. The germline V gene encodes CDR1 SGHRS and CDR2 YFSETQ. CDR3 DNA: TGCGCCAGCAGCTCAGACAGGGTCTACGGCACCGGGGAGCTGTTTTTT. It translates to CASSSDRVYGTGELFF.

The rearrangement joins TRBV27 to TRBJ1-1; 8 nucleotides align to TRBD1. The CDR3 loop spans 17 amino acids. Per the germline V gene, CDR1 is MNHEY and CDR2 is SMNVEV (reference sequence). Germline trimming cut 7 bases from V and 3 bases from J; bases unmatched to any gene: 16. This chain's CDR3 is CASNQRGGQGAYTEAFF. As DNA, the CDR3 is TGTGCCAGCAACCAGAGGGGGGGGCAGGGGGCGTACACTGAAGCTTTCTTT.

The chain has TRBV6-1 and TRBJ1-3; TRBD1 aligns across 7 bases. The CDR3 has 18 amino acids. The germline CDR1 and CDR2 sequences are MNHNS and SASEGT. The V and J ends lost 4 bases and 0 bases, in that order; junction bases with no gene match: 12. For the CDR3, the DNA is TGTGCCAGCAGTGGGATAACGACAGGGCCGAGCTCTGGAAACACCATATATTTT. It codes for CASSGITTGPSSGNTIYF.

This chain joins TRBV18 and TRBJ2-5, with a tentative D call TRBD2 (7 bases). The CDR3 totals 16 residues. Looked up from germline, CDR1 is KGHSH and CDR2 is LQKENI. V lost 3 bases to trimming and J lost 5 bases, with 19 bases between them. The CDR3 coding sequence is TGTGCCAGCTCACCGATCCCCCGGGGGGCAGGGGAGACCCAGTACTTC. Translated: CASSPIPRGAGETQYF. The full variable domain, with the rest looked up from reference TRBV18 and TRBJ2-5, is NAGVMQNPRHLVRRRGQEARLRCSPMKGHSHVYWYRQLPEEGLKFMVYLQKENIIDESGMPKERFSAEFPKEGPSILRIQQVVRGDSAAYFCASSPIPRGAGETQYFGPGTRLLVL.

This clone was seen only once. This rearrangement joins TRBV7-2 to TRBJ2-1; 7 positions match TRBD1. Germline V gene sequence: CDR1 SGHTA, CDR2 FQGNSA. This CDR3 has 19 residues. The V gene end was trimmed by 4 bases and the J gene end by 0 bases; junction bases not matched to a gene: 15. The CDR3 protein is CASSSPSTGATSSYNEQFF. The CDR3 nucleotides are TGTGCCAGCAGCTCCCCAAGTACAGGGGCGACAAGCTCCTACAATGAGCAGTTCTTC.

The V call is TRBV27, the J call TRBJ1-5; D perhaps matches TRBD1 (6 bases). The V end lost 3 bases, the J end lost 7 bases, and 10 bases lay between the germline ends. The CDR3 has 13 amino acids. The V gene's germline CDR1 is MNHEY and CDR2 SMNVEV (reference sequence). CDR3 sequence (DNA): TGTGCCAGCAGTTTGGGGGCGAGGCAGCCCCAGCATTTT. It specifies CASSLGARQPQHF.

This clone was picked up one time. This sequence joins TRBV7-2 and TRBJ2-7; D not certain. The CDR3 is 13 residues long. Germline V CDR1 and CDR2: SGHTA, FQGNSA. V gave up 7 bases and J gave up 2 bases, with 12 bases separating them. The CDR3 region is CASTFHQTYEQYF. The CDR3 DNA reads as TGTGCCAGCACCTTTCACCAGACCTACGAGCAGTACTTC.

The CDR3 here is CASGLGSVEETQYF. The CDR3, as DNA: TGTGCTAGTGGTTTAGGGAGTGTGGAAGAGACCCAGTACTTC. The chain links TRBV12-5 to TRBJ2-5; a possible D gene is TRBD2 (5 bases). Deletions cut 3 bases from V and 3 bases from J, with 11 bases between. Germline CDR1 reads LGHNT; CDR2 reads FRNRAP. The CDR3 has 14 amino acids.

The chain has TRBV4-1 and TRBJ2-7; TRBD2 matches at 14 bases. This CDR3 is built from 19 residues. V was pared by 3 bases and J by 0 bases, with 10 bases of the junction left unmatched. Looked up from germline, CDR1 is MGHRA and CDR2 is YSYEKL. CDR3 DNA sequence: TGCGCCAGCAGCCAGTCCGGGACTAGCGGGAGTCCGAGCTCCTACGAGCAGTACTTC. The encoded protein is CASSQSGTSGSPSSYEQYF.

In this sample, this clone turned up once. The chain combines TRBV14 with TRBJ1-2; TRBD1 aligns across 11 bases. The trim removed 1 base at V and 6 bases at J, leaving 4 bases unmatched. From germline, CDR1 is SGHDN and CDR2 FVKESK. The length of the CDR3 is 15 residues. The CDR3 DNA follows: TGTGCCAGCAGCCAAGGAAGGACAGGGGGCCATGGCTACACCTTC. This sequence encodes CASSQGRTGGHGYTF.

In DNA, the CDR3 is TGTGCCAGCAGCTCCGGGGACAAAAGTAGCAATCAGCCCCAGCATTTT. It translates to CASSSGDKSSNQPQHF. The chain is built from TRBV7-9 and TRBJ1-5; D is perhaps TRBD1 (6 bases). The germline V gene has CDR1 SEHNR and CDR2 FQNEAQ (reference sequence). This CDR3 is 16 amino acids long. V lost 4 bases and J 0 bases, leaving 13 bases between the germline ends.

The rearrangement links TRBV7-8 to TRBJ2-5; possibly TRBD1 for D (5 bases). Between the trimmed V and J ends, which lost 1 base and 0 bases, there was a span of 15 bases. This CDR3 spans 17 amino acids. Germline-derived CDR1 and CDR2 are SGHVS and FQNEAQ. The CDR3 is CASSLVGRTSNQETQYF. The DNA of the CDR3 is TGTGCCAGCAGCTTAGTGGGGCGGACCAGTAACCAAGAGACCCAGTACTTC.

CDR3 bases: TGTGCCAGCAGCTTAGCGCGGGGCTACACCTTC. This gives the protein CASSLARGYTF. This chain connects TRBV7-2 to TRBJ1-2; D not certain. The CDR3 is 11 residues long. The V gene lost 0 bases and the J gene lost 8 bases, with 4 bases spanning the gap. Germline loops: CDR1 SGHTA, CDR2 FQGNSA.

This rearrangement joins TRBV6-6 to TRBJ2-5; D is uncertain. The CDR3 loop spans 16 amino acids. Between the trimmed V and J ends, which lost 0 bases and 1 base, there was a span of 12 bases. Per the germline V gene, CDR1 is MNHNY and CDR2 is SVGAGI (reference sequence). The CDR3 loop reads CASSYSKVQVQETQYF. The CDR3 DNA is TGTGCCAGCAGTTACTCGAAGGTTCAGGTCCAAGAGACCCAGTACTTC.

The chain uses TRBV12-5 and TRBJ1-1, with TRBD1 matching over 8 bases. In germline, CDR1 is LGHNT, CDR2 FRNRAP. The CDR3 sequence is 14 residues long. The V and J ends lost 5 bases and 6 bases, in that order; junction bases with no gene match: 8. The DNA for the CDR3 is TGTGCTAGTGGTCCAGGGGGCCAGGGCTCTGAAGCTTTCTTT. This translates into CASGPGGQGSEAFF. The variable domain in full, with the rest retrieved from reference TRBV12-5 and TRBJ1-1, is DARVTQTPRHKVTEMGQEVTMRCQPILGHNTVFWYRQTMMQGLELLAYFRNRAPLDDSGMPKDRFSAEMPDATLATLKIQPSEPRDSAVYFCASGPGGQGSEAFFGQGTRLTVV.

The J gene is TRBJ1-1, the V gene TRBV27, with TRBD1 matching over 7 bases. The trim removed 5 bases at V and 5 bases at J, leaving 8 bases unmatched. The CDR3 spans 14 residues. Germline assignment: CDR1 MNHEY and CDR2 SMNVEV (reference sequence). CDR3 coding DNA: TGTGCCAGCAGTGACAGGGTCTTCGGGACTGAAGCTTTCTTT. It is translated as CASSDRVFGTEAFF.

V gene TRBV30 combines with J gene TRBJ2-7; 9 bases are a match to TRBD1. V lost 1 base to trimming and J lost 6 bases; unmatched junction nucleotides: 7. The CDR3 is 14 residues long. Germline-derived CDR1 and CDR2 are GTSNPN and SVGIG (reference sequence). The CDR3 DNA reads as TGTGCCTGGAGTGAGGGGACAGGGTGGATCGAGCAGTACTTC. Translated: CAWSEGTGWIEQYF.